The rows below give T cell receptor beta chains drawn from one sample of a study of T cell responses to AZD1222 COVID-19 vaccine. Some clones are missing from TCRdb's copy, which holds only in-frame ones; the method was immunoSEQ multiplex PCR. The data hold under 150,000 clones, with roughly 90% observed a single time. This specimen was peripheral blood, taken on day 0 of AZD1222 vaccination. The source is an adult in good health. The CDR3 runs from the conserved cysteine through the conserved F or W. Each record gives: D gene, clone size, V gene, J gene, CDR3 protein, CDR3 DNA. The D gene is left open where the match is weak. For some rows the clone size is stated as once, few or many, or as a class when expanded; others skip it.

>NA|NA|TRBV6-5|TRBJ2-7
CASSYPSGPSSYEQYF
TGTGCCAGCAGTTACCCCTCTGGCCCGAGCTCCTACGAGCAGTACTTC
>TRBD1|once|TRBV12-3/TRBV12-4|TRBJ1-2
CASRDRGGYTF
TGTGCCAGCAGGGACAGGGGCGGCTACACCTTC
>TRBD1|NA|TRBV19|TRBJ1-5
CASQTGGNQPQHF
TGTGCCAGTCAGACAGGGGGGAATCAGCCCCAGCATTTT
>TRBD2|NA|TRBV19|TRBJ2-5
CASSISGTSGRKTQYF
TGTGCCAGTAGTATCTCCGGGACTAGCGGGAGAAAGACCCAGTACTTC
>NA|NA|TRBV5-8|TRBJ2-4
CASSPYLKWGKNIQYF
TGTGCCAGCAGTCCCTACTTGAAGTGGGGCAAAAACATTCAGTACTTC
>NA|NA|TRBV5-4|TRBJ1-2
CASSLAKTGRAGYTF
TGTGCCAGCAGCTTGGCCAAGACAGGTAGGGCTGGCTACACCTTC
>TRBD1|NA|TRBV11-2|TRBJ1-4
CASTLGDRTNEKLFF
TGTGCCAGCACACTCGGGGACAGGACTAATGAAAAACTGTTTTTT
>NA|NA|TRBV28|TRBJ1-2
CASSAGTSFFYGYTF
TGTGCCAGCAGCGCCGGGACCAGTTTTTTCTATGGCTACACCTTC
>TRBD1|NA|TRBV27|TRBJ1-5
CASSFGQGGYQPQHF
TGTGCCAGCAGTTTCGGACAGGGGGGATATCAGCCCCAGCATTTT
>NA|NA|TRBV29-1|TRBJ2-1
CSVNPTAYNEQFF
TGCAGCGTTAACCCGACAGCTTACAATGAGCAGTTCTTC
>NA|NA|TRBV30|TRBJ2-7
CAWSGQWTYEQYF
TGTGCCTGGAGTGGCCAGTGGACCTACGAGCAGTACTTC
>NA|once|TRBV7-8|TRBJ1-5
CASSFPLYQPQHF
TGTGCCAGCAGCTTCCCCCTTTATCAGCCCCAGCATTTT
>NA|NA|TRBV15|TRBJ1-4
CATSRDGTRSALVRF
TGTGCCACCAGCAGAGACGGGACTCGCTCGGCTTTGGTCAGATTT
>NA|NA|TRBV3-1/TRBV3-2|TRBJ1-5
CASSQGVNQPQHF
TGTGCCAGCAGCCAAGGGGTGAATCAGCCCCAGCATTTT
>NA|NA|TRBV6-6|TRBJ1-5
CASKGGLYSNQPQHF
TGTGCCAGCAAGGGTGGGCTTTATAGCAATCAGCCCCAGCATTTT
>TRBD2|NA|TRBV19|TRBJ2-3
CASSMGFAGGTDTQYF
TGTGCCAGTAGTATGGGGTTTGCGGGAGGGACAGATACGCAGTATTTT
>NA|NA|TRBV2|TRBJ2-7
CASSQESGRDEQYF
TGTGCCAGCTCGCAGGAATCTGGTAGGGACGAGCAGTACTTC
>NA|NA|TRBV7-2|TRBJ2-7
CASSLMVRAEQYF
TGTGCCAGCAGCTTAATGGTCCGGGCCGAGCAGTACTTC
>NA|NA|TRBV7-8|TRBJ1-4
CASSNRQSVANEKLFF
TGTGCCAGCAGCAACCGACAGTCAGTGGCTAATGAAAAACTGTTTTTT
>TRBD2|NA|TRBV5-1|TRBJ2-1
CASSPEGLAGVLQFF
TGCGCCAGCAGCCCAGAGGGACTAGCGGGAGTTCTGCAGTTCTTC
>NA|NA|TRBV14|TRBJ2-3
CASSQGNTQYF
TGTGCCAGCAGCCAGGGAAATACGCAGTATTTT
>TRBD1|once|TRBV24-1|TRBJ1-4
CATSDSTQGALEKLFF
TGTGCCACCAGTGATTCTACTCAGGGGGCGCTTGAAAAACTGTTTTTT
>NA|once|TRBV27|TRBJ1-5
CASSLDRASNQPQHF
TGTGCCAGCAGTCTTGACAGAGCCAGCAATCAGCCCCAGCATTTT
>NA|NA|TRBV7-9|TRBJ1-2
CASSPGDVAGNYGYTF
TGTGCCAGCAGCCCCGGGGACGTCGCTGGTAACTATGGCTACACCTTC
>NA|NA|TRBV2|TRBJ1-5
CASSELHTYQPQHF
TGTGCCAGCAGTGAATTGCACACTTATCAGCCCCAGCATTTT
>NA|NA|TRBV28|TRBJ2-7
CASSSPIEQYF
TGTGCCAGCAGTTCCCCAATCGAGCAGTACTTC
>NA|NA|TRBV20-1|TRBJ1-1
CSELGRTEAFF
TGCAGTGAGCTAGGTAGGACTGAAGCTTTCTTT
>NA|NA|TRBV6-6|TRBJ1-5
CASERGDQPQHF
TGTGCCAGCGAACGGGGGGATCAGCCCCAGCATTTT
>NA|once|TRBV5-1|TRBJ2-7
CASSPNPGGSSYEQYF
TGCGCCAGCAGCCCAAACCCAGGGGGGAGCTCCTACGAGCAGTACTTC
>TRBD1|NA|TRBV5-1|TRBJ2-7
CASSSDPGQTYEQYF
TGCGCCAGCAGCTCGGACCCGGGACAGACCTACGAGCAGTACTTC
>NA|NA|TRBV15|TRBJ2-7
CATSKGKEGTYEQYF
TGTGCCACCAGCAAGGGGAAGGAGGGGACCTACGAGCAGTACTTC
>NA|NA|TRBV5-6|TRBJ1-2
CASSFGFRAGYTF
TGTGCCAGCAGCTTTGGCTTTAGAGCTGGCTACACCTTC
>TRBD1|NA|TRBV27|TRBJ1-5
CASSFLSTGGHSNQPQHF
TGTGCCAGCAGTTTTTTGTCGACAGGGGGGCATAGCAATCAGCCCCAGCATTTT
>TRBD1|once|TRBV19|TRBJ1-1
CATGGQMNTEAFF
TGTGCCACCGGGGGACAGATGAACACTGAAGCTTTCTTT
>NA|NA|TRBV7-2|TRBJ2-1
CASSPDRHNEQFF
TGTGCCAGCAGCCCCGACAGACACAATGAGCAGTTCTTC
>TRBD1|NA|TRBV6-5|TRBJ1-5
CASRAGTGHNQPQHF
TGTGCCAGCAGGGCCGGGACAGGACACAATCAGCCCCAGCATTTT
>NA|once|TRBV12-3/TRBV12-4|TRBJ1-1
CASRKDKFTEAFF
TGTGCCAGCAGGAAAGACAAGTTCACTGAAGCTTTCTTT
>NA|NA|TRBV9|TRBJ2-1
CASSISPDEQFF
TGTGCCAGCAGCATAAGTCCGGATGAGCAGTTCTTC
>NA|once|TRBV3-1/TRBV3-2|TRBJ1-1
CASTTGPLNTEAFF
TGTGCCAGCACAACCGGGCCCCTGAACACTGAAGCTTTCTTT
>TRBD1|NA|TRBV28|TRBJ2-7
CASRGQGHYEQYF
TGTGCCAGCAGAGGACAGGGGCACTACGAGCAGTACTTC
>NA|NA|TRBV5-1|TRBJ1-4
CASSFGAEVNEKLFF
TGCGCCAGCAGCTTCGGGGCAGAAGTTAATGAAAAACTGTTTTTT
>TRBD2|NA|TRBV7-2|TRBJ2-3
CASSLVLLAGVGDTQYF
TGTGCCAGCAGCTTAGTGTTACTAGCGGGAGTGGGAGATACGCAGTATTTT
>TRBD1|NA|TRBV9|TRBJ1-1
CASSGRQGGTEAFF
TGTGCCAGCAGTGGTCGACAGGGCGGGACTGAAGCTTTCTTT
>NA|NA|TRBV3-1/TRBV3-2|TRBJ1-2
CASSHRTRGAGRYGYTF
TGTGCCAGCAGCCACCGGACGCGAGGGGCGGGTCGGTATGGCTACACCTTC
>TRBD2|NA|TRBV15|TRBJ2-1
CATSTRSGGSGAYNEQFF
TGTGCCACCAGCACCCGAAGTGGGGGTAGCGGGGCCTACAATGAGCAGTTCTTC
>NA|NA|TRBV19|TRBJ2-7
CASRNRLGSTYEQYF
TGTGCCAGTAGGAACAGACTCGGTTCTACCTACGAGCAGTACTTC
>TRBD1|NA|TRBV28|TRBJ1-6
CASSLVGGADSPLHF
TGTGCCAGCAGTTTGGTAGGGGGCGCGGATTCACCCCTCCACTTT
>NA|NA|TRBV11-2|TRBJ2-3
CASSLVGDTQYF
TGTGCCAGCAGCTTAGTGGGTGATACGCAGTATTTT